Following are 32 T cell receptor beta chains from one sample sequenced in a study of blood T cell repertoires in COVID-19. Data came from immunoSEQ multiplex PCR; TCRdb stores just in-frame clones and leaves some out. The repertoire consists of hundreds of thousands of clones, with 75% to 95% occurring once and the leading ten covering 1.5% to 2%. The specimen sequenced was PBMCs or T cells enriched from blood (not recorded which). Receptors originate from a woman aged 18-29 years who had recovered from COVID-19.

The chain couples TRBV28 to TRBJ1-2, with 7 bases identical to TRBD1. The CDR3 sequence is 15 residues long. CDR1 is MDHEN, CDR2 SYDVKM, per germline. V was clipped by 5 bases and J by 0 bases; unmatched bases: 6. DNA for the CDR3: TGTGCCAGCAGTCTGGGGACAGCAGCTAACTATGGCTACACCTTC. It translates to CASSLGTAANYGYTF.

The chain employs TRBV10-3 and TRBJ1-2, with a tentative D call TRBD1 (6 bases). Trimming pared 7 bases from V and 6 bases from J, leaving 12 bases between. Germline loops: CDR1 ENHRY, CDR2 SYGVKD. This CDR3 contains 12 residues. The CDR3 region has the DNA TGTGCCATCAATGACAGGTACGATGGCTACACCTTC. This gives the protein CAINDRYDGYTF.

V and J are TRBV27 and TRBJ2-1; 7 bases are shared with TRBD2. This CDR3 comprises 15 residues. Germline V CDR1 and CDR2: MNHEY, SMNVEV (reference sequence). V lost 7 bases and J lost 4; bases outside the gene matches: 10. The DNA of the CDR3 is TGTGCCAGCAATCCTGACGGCGGGGGATACAATGAGCAGTTCTTC. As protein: CASNPDGGGYNEQFF.

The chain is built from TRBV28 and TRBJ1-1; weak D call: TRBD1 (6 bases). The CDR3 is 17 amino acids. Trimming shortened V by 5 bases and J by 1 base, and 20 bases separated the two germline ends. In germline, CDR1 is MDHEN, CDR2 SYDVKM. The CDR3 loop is CASSPRTGSAGNTEAFF. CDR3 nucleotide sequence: TGTGCCAGCAGTCCCCGCACAGGGTCGGCCGGGAACACTGAAGCTTTCTTT.

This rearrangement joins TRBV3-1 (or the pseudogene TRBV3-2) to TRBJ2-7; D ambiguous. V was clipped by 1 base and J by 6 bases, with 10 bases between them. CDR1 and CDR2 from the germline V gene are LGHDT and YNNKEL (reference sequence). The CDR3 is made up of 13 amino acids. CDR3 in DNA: TGTGCCAGCAGCCAAGCCCCAGTTGCCGAGCAGTACTTC. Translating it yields CASSQAPVAEQYF.

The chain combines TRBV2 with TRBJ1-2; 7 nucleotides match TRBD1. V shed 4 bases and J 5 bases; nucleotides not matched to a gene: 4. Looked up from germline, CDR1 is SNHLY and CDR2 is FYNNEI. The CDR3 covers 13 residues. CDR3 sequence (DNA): TGTGCCAGCAGTGGGGGACAGACATATGGCTACACCTTC. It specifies CASSGGQTYGYTF. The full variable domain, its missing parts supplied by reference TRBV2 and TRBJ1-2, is EPEVTQTPSHQVTQMGQEVILRCVPISNHLYFYWYRQILGQKVEFLVSFYNNEISEKSEIFDDQFSVERPDGSNFTLKIRSTKLEDSAMYFCASSGGQTYGYTFGSGTRLTVV.

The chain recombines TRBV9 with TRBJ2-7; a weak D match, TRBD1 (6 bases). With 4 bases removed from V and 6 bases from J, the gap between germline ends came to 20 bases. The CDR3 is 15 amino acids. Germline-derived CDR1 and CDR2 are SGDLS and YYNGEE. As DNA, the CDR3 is TGTGCCAGCAGCTCAGGGGTGCAGGGGTTGGGCGAGCAGTACTTC. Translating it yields CASSSGVQGLGEQYF.

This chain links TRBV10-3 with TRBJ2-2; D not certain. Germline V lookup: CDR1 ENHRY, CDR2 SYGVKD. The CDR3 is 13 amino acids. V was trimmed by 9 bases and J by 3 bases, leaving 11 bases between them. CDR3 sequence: CAINHGDTGELFF. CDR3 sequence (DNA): TGTGCCATAAATCACGGTGACACCGGGGAGCTGTTTTTT.

The CDR3 nucleotides are TGTGCCAGCAGCCCTGACAATGAGCAGTTCTTC. This gives the protein CASSPDNEQFF. The gene calls are TRBV7-8 and TRBJ2-1; D is unresolved. V was cut by 5 bases and J by 5 bases, with 4 bases left in between. Germline CDR1 is SGHVS and CDR2 is FQNEAQ. The length of the CDR3 is 11 residues.

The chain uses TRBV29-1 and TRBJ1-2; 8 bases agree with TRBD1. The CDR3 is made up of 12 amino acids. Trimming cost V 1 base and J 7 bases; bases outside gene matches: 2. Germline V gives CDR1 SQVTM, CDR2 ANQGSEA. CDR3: CSVEGQGLGYTF. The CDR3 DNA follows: TGCAGCGTTGAAGGACAGGGGCTTGGCTACACCTTC. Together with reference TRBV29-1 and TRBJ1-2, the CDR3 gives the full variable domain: SAVISQKPSRDICQRGTSLTIQCQVDSQVTMMFWYRQQPGQSLTLIATANQGSEATYESGFVIDKFPISRPNLTFSTLTVSNMSPEDSSIYLCSVEGQGLGYTFGSGTRLTVV.

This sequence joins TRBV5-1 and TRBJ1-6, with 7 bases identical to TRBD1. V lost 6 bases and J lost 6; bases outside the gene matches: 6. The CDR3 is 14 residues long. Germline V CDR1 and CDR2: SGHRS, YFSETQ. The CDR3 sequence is CASKGADFNSPLHF. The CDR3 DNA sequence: TGCGCCAGCAAGGGGGCAGATTTTAATTCACCCCTCCACTTT.

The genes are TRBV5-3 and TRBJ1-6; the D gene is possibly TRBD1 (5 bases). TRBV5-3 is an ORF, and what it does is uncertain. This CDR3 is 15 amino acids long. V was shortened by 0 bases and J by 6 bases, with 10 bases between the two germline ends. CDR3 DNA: TGTGCCAGAAGCTTGGTGGGGGGTGGTAATTCACCCCTCCACTTT. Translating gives CARSLVGGGNSPLHF.

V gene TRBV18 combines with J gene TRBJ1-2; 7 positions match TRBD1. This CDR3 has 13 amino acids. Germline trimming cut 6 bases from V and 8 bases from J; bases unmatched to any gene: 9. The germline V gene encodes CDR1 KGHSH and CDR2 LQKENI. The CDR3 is CASSEQGRRGYTF. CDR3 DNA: TGTGCCAGCTCCGAACAGGGGAGACGAGGCTACACCTTC.

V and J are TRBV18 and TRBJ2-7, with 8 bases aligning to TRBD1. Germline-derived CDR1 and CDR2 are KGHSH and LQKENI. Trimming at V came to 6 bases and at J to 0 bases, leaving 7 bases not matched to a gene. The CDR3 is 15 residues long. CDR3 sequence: CASSRDRHNSYEQYF. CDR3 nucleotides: TGTGCCAGCTCCAGGGACAGGCACAACTCCTACGAGCAGTACTTC.

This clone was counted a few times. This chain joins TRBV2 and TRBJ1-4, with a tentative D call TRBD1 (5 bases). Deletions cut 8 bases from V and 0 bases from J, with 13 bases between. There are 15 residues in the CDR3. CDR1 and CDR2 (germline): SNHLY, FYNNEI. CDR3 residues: CASRPGGATNEKLFF. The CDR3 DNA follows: TGTGCCAGCCGACCCGGGGGAGCAACTAATGAAAAACTGTTTTTT.

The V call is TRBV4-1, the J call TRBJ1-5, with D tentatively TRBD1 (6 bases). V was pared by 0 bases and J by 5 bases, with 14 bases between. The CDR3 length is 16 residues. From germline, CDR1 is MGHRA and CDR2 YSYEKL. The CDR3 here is CASSQEGPGVYQPQHF. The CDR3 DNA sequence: TGCGCCAGCAGCCAAGAGGGGCCAGGGGTGTATCAGCCCCAGCATTTT.

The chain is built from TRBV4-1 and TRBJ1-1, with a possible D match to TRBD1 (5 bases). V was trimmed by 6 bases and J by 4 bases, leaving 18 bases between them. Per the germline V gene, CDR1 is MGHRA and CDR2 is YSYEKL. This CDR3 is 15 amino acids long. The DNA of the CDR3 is TGCGCCAGCAGGCCTCTAGGCGTGGGGGGCACTGAAGCTTTCTTT. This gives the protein CASRPLGVGGTEAFF.

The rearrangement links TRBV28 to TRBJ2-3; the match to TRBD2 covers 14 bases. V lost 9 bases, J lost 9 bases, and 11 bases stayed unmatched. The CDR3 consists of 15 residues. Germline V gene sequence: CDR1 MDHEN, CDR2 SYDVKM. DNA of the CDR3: TGTGCCAGTACCCACGGACTAGCGGGGGGTGGCACGCAGTATTTT. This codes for CASTHGLAGGGTQYF. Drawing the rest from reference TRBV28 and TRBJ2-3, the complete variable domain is DVKVTQSSRYLVKRTGEKVFLECVQDMDHENMFWYRQDPGLGLRLIYFSYDVKMKEKGDIPEGYSVSREKKERFSLILESASTNQTSMYLCASTHGLAGGGTQYFGPGTRLTVL.

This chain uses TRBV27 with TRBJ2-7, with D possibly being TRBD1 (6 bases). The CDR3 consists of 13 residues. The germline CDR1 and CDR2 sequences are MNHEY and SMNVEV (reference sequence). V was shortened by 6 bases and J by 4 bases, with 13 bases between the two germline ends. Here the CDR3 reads CASRETGTYEQYF. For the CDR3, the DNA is TGTGCCAGCAGGGAAACAGGGACGTACGAGCAGTACTTC.

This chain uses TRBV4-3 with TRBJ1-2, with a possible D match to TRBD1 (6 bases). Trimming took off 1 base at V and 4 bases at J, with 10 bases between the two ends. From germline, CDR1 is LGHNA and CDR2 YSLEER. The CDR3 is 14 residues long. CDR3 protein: CASSQADRIYGYTF. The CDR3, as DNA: TGCGCCAGCAGCCAAGCCGACAGGATCTATGGCTACACCTTC.

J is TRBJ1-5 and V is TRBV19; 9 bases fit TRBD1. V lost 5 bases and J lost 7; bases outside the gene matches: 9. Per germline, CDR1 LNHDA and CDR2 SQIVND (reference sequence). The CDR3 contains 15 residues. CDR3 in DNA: TGTGCCAGTAGTTTCGGACAGGGGCTGGGGCAGCCCCAGCATTTT. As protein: CASSFGQGLGQPQHF.

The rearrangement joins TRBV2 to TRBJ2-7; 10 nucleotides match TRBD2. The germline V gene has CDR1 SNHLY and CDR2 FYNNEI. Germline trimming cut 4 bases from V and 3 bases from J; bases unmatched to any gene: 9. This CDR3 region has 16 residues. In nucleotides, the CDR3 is TGTGCCAGCAGTGTTACTAGCGGGGCCCCGGGCTACGAGCAGTACTTC. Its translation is CASSVTSGAPGYEQYF. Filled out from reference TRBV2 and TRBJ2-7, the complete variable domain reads EPEVTQTPSHQVTQMGQEVILRCVPISNHLYFYWYRQILGQKVEFLVSFYNNEISEKSEIFDDQFSVERPDGSNFTLKIRSTKLEDSAMYFCASSVTSGAPGYEQYFGPGTRLTVT.

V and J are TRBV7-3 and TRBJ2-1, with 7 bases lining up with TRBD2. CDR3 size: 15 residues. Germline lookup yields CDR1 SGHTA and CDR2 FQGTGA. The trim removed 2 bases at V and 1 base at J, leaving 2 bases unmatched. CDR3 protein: CASSLAGVSYNEQFF. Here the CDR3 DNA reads TGTGCCAGCAGCTTAGCGGGAGTATCCTACAATGAGCAGTTCTTC.

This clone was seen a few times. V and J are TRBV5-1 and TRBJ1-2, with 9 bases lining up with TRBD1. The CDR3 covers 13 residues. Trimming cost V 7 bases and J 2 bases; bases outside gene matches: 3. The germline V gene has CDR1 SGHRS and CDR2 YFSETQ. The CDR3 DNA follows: TGCGCCAGCCGGACAGGGGACAACTATGGCTACACCTTC. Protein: CASRTGDNYGYTF.

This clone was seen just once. CDR3 sequence: CASAGHSPRGNTIYF. CDR3 bases: TGTGCCAGTGCAGGGCACAGTCCTAGGGGAAACACCATATATTTT. This sequence joins TRBV6-5 and TRBJ1-3; D possibly corresponds to TRBD1 (5 bases). CDR3 length equals 15 residues. V was clipped by 9 bases and J by 4 bases, with 19 bases between them. Germline V gene data show CDR1 as MNHEY and CDR2 as SVGAGI.

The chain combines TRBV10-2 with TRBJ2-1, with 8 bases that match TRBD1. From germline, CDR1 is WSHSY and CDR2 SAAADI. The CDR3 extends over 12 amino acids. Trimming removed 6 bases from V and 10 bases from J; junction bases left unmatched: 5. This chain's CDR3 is CASRTGAGEQFF. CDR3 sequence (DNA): TGCGCCAGCAGGACAGGGGCTGGCGAGCAGTTCTTC.

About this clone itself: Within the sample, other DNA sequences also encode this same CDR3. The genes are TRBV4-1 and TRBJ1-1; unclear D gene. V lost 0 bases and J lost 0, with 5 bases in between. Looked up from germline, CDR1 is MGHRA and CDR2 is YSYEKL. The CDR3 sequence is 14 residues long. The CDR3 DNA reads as TGCGCCAGCAGCCAAGATCGGGTGAACACTGAAGCTTTCTTT. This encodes CASSQDRVNTEAFF.

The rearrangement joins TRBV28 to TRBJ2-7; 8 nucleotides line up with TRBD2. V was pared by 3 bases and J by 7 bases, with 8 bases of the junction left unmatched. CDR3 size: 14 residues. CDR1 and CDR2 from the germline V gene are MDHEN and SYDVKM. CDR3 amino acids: CASSFAGGVREQYF. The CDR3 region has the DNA TGTGCCAGCAGTTTTGCGGGAGGAGTGAGGGAGCAGTACTTC. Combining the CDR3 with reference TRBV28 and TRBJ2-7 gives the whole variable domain DVKVTQSSRYLVKRTGEKVFLECVQDMDHENMFWYRQDPGLGLRLIYFSYDVKMKEKGDIPEGYSVSREKKERFSLILESASTNQTSMYLCASSFAGGVREQYFGPGTRLTVT.

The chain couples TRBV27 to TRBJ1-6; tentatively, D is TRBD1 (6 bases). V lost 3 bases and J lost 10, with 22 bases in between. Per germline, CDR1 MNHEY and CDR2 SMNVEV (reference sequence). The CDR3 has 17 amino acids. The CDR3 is CASSFNGGEGVGSPLHF. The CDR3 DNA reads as TGTGCCAGCAGTTTTAACGGAGGAGAGGGGGTCGGATCACCCCTCCACTTT.

The CDR3 bases are TGTGCCAGTAGTATCTGGACAGGCTCTGGAAACACCATATATTTT. Its translation is CASSIWTGSGNTIYF. This chain connects TRBV19 to TRBJ1-3; 7 bases map to TRBD1. J was trimmed by 0 bases and V by 3 bases; bases with no gene match: 2. The germline CDR1 and CDR2 sequences are LNHDA and SQIVND (reference sequence). CDR3 length: 15 residues.

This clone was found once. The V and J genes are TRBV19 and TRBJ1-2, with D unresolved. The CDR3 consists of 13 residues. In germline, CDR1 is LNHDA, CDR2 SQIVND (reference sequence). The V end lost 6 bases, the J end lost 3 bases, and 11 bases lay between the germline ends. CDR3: CASRLTYDYGYTF. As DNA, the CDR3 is TGTGCCAGTAGGTTGACTTACGACTATGGCTACACCTTC.

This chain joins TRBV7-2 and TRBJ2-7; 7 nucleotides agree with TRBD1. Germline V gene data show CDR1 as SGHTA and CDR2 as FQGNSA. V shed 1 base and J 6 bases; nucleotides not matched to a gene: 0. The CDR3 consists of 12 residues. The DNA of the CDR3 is TGTGCCAGCAGCTTAGGGACAGGCGAGCAGTACTTC. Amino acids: CASSLGTGEQYF.